This T cell receptor beta chain is drawn from a study of human T cells and chemical hapten exposure listed by TCRdb under 2021. About the investigation overall: For sensitization, 2% DPC in acetone was applied to a roughly 2 cm by roughly 2 cm area of upper inner arm skin. Throughout the study period of approximately 23 weeks, patients also received therapeutic DPC doses to the scalp every week. Patch tests used Finn chambers with 0.01% DPC on the upper back, scored after 6 days by International Contact Dermatitis Research Group standards. The patient cohort, mostly female, included alopecia areata with under or over 50% scalp involvement, alopecia totalis and alopecia universalis. Libraries were combined into a pool for sequencing, and differences in TCR yield between samples came mainly from small differences in library volumes within the pool. Peripheral blood TCR repertoire changes were tracked in vivo in alopecia patients during primary and secondary sensitization to the hapten diphenylcyclopropenone (DPC). Blood samples were taken from patients before sensitization (week 0) and at 2, 6 and about 24 weeks after DPC sensitization. About 28 alopecia patients gave blood for TCR sequencing at one to four time points (pre-sensitization, 2, 6 and 24 weeks).

Library creation used RACE. The instrument was a NextSeq 500. During library preparation, unique molecular identifiers were attached to individual cDNA molecules so that TCRs could be counted in a quantitative, reproducible way. Both TCR alpha and TCR beta chains were sequenced from each blood RNA sample. From the authors' description of their analysis: A median of about 89,000 TCRs per sample was observed, with a range of 23,224 to 690,600. V, J and CDR3 annotation of the TCR reads was performed with the Decombinator software suite. For the PS versus PT1 abundance plots, all samples were subsampled to the same number of TCRs (28,000). Expanded TCRs were defined as absent before sensitization and observed at least eight times at the 2-week time point. TCRdb cleaned the public reads at Q25 with fastp, built clones with MiXCR and kept in-frame beta chains. Each record represents a unique CDR3 protein, reported with the most common genes and DNA among its rows. TCRdb, not the authors, supplied the V and J calls. For this sample the table gives nearly 110,000 distinct CDR3 sequences, of which around 12% were detected only once. The leading ten clones occupy about 1.6% of the sample.

The investigation overall reported the following: After repeated subsampling, the strength of the expansion versus patch-test correlation and the threshold at which it became significant changed. Alopecia, a presumed autoimmune disease, was present in all patients, so the immune response of the patients might differ from that of healthy individuals. DPC sensitization did not change the number of TCRs with a frequency above 1 in 1000, and there was no evidence of changes in global repertoire structure. Patch test score was positively correlated with the number of PT1 expanded TCRs, with significance at thresholds 8, 16 and 32 but not at 4. Significantly more large CDR3 similarity clusters were formed by expanded TCRs than by pre-sensitization or healthy control sets, consistent with antigen-driven responses.

This clonotype was counted a few times. The antigen it binds to is not known. No quality values exist for individual bases; no much larger clone is one base distant. The time point label corresponds to: pre-sensitization, week 0. Sample treatment or condition, as interpreted from the label and publication: therapeutic diphenylcyclopropenone sensitization with weekly scalp DPC. At every patch-test visit, the blood draw took place before the patch test was put on. To be eligible, patients had to be aged 18 to 70, diagnosed with alopecia and judged suitable for DPC therapy, while pregnant patients were excluded. Total RNA was isolated from unfractionated whole blood collected in Tempus Blood RNA tubes. Inclusive of the bounding cysteine and phenylalanine, the CDR3 is 14 residues long. Here the CDR3 DNA is all that survives: 42 bases in frame from base 1. Germline trimming amounts to 0 bases on V and 5 bases on J, with 2 as the count of junction bases outside the gene matches. CDR1 and CDR2 are read off the germline V gene (reference sequence) as MNHNY and SVGAGI.

The clonotype was recovered from a woman aged 50 to 65 with alopecia areata. Some clones in this sample may be carry-over from other donors' samples. The rearranged segments are TRBV6-6 and TRBJ2-7; TRBD2 fits 9 bases in the junction. The sequencing used whole blood, collected in connection with sensitization to the hapten diphenylcyclopropenone (DPC). The CDR3 reads as follows: CASSYSAGGNEQYF. The nucleotide sequence is TGTGCCAGCAGTTACTCCGCGGGAGGGAACGAGCAGTACTTC.